This T cell receptor beta chain comes out of a study of T cell responses to AZD1222 COVID-19 vaccine. Some clones are missing from TCRdb's copy, which holds only in-frame ones; the method was immunoSEQ multiplex PCR. This table has roughly 100,000 clones, around 91% appearing once. Germline CDR1 reads SGHRS; CDR2 reads YFSETQ. Unmatched junction bases numbered 3, after V lost 3 bases and J lost 1 base. This CDR3 has 15 residues. The sequence came from an adult who received the AZD1222 COVID-19 vaccine. The specimen was peripheral blood, collected 28 days after the second AZD1222 dose. This chain uses TRBV5-1 with TRBJ2-2; 7 bases line up with TRBD1. CDR3 DNA sequence: TGCGCCAGCAGCTCTAGGACAGGGAACACCGGGGAGCTGTTTTTT. Translating it yields CASSSRTGNTGELFF.